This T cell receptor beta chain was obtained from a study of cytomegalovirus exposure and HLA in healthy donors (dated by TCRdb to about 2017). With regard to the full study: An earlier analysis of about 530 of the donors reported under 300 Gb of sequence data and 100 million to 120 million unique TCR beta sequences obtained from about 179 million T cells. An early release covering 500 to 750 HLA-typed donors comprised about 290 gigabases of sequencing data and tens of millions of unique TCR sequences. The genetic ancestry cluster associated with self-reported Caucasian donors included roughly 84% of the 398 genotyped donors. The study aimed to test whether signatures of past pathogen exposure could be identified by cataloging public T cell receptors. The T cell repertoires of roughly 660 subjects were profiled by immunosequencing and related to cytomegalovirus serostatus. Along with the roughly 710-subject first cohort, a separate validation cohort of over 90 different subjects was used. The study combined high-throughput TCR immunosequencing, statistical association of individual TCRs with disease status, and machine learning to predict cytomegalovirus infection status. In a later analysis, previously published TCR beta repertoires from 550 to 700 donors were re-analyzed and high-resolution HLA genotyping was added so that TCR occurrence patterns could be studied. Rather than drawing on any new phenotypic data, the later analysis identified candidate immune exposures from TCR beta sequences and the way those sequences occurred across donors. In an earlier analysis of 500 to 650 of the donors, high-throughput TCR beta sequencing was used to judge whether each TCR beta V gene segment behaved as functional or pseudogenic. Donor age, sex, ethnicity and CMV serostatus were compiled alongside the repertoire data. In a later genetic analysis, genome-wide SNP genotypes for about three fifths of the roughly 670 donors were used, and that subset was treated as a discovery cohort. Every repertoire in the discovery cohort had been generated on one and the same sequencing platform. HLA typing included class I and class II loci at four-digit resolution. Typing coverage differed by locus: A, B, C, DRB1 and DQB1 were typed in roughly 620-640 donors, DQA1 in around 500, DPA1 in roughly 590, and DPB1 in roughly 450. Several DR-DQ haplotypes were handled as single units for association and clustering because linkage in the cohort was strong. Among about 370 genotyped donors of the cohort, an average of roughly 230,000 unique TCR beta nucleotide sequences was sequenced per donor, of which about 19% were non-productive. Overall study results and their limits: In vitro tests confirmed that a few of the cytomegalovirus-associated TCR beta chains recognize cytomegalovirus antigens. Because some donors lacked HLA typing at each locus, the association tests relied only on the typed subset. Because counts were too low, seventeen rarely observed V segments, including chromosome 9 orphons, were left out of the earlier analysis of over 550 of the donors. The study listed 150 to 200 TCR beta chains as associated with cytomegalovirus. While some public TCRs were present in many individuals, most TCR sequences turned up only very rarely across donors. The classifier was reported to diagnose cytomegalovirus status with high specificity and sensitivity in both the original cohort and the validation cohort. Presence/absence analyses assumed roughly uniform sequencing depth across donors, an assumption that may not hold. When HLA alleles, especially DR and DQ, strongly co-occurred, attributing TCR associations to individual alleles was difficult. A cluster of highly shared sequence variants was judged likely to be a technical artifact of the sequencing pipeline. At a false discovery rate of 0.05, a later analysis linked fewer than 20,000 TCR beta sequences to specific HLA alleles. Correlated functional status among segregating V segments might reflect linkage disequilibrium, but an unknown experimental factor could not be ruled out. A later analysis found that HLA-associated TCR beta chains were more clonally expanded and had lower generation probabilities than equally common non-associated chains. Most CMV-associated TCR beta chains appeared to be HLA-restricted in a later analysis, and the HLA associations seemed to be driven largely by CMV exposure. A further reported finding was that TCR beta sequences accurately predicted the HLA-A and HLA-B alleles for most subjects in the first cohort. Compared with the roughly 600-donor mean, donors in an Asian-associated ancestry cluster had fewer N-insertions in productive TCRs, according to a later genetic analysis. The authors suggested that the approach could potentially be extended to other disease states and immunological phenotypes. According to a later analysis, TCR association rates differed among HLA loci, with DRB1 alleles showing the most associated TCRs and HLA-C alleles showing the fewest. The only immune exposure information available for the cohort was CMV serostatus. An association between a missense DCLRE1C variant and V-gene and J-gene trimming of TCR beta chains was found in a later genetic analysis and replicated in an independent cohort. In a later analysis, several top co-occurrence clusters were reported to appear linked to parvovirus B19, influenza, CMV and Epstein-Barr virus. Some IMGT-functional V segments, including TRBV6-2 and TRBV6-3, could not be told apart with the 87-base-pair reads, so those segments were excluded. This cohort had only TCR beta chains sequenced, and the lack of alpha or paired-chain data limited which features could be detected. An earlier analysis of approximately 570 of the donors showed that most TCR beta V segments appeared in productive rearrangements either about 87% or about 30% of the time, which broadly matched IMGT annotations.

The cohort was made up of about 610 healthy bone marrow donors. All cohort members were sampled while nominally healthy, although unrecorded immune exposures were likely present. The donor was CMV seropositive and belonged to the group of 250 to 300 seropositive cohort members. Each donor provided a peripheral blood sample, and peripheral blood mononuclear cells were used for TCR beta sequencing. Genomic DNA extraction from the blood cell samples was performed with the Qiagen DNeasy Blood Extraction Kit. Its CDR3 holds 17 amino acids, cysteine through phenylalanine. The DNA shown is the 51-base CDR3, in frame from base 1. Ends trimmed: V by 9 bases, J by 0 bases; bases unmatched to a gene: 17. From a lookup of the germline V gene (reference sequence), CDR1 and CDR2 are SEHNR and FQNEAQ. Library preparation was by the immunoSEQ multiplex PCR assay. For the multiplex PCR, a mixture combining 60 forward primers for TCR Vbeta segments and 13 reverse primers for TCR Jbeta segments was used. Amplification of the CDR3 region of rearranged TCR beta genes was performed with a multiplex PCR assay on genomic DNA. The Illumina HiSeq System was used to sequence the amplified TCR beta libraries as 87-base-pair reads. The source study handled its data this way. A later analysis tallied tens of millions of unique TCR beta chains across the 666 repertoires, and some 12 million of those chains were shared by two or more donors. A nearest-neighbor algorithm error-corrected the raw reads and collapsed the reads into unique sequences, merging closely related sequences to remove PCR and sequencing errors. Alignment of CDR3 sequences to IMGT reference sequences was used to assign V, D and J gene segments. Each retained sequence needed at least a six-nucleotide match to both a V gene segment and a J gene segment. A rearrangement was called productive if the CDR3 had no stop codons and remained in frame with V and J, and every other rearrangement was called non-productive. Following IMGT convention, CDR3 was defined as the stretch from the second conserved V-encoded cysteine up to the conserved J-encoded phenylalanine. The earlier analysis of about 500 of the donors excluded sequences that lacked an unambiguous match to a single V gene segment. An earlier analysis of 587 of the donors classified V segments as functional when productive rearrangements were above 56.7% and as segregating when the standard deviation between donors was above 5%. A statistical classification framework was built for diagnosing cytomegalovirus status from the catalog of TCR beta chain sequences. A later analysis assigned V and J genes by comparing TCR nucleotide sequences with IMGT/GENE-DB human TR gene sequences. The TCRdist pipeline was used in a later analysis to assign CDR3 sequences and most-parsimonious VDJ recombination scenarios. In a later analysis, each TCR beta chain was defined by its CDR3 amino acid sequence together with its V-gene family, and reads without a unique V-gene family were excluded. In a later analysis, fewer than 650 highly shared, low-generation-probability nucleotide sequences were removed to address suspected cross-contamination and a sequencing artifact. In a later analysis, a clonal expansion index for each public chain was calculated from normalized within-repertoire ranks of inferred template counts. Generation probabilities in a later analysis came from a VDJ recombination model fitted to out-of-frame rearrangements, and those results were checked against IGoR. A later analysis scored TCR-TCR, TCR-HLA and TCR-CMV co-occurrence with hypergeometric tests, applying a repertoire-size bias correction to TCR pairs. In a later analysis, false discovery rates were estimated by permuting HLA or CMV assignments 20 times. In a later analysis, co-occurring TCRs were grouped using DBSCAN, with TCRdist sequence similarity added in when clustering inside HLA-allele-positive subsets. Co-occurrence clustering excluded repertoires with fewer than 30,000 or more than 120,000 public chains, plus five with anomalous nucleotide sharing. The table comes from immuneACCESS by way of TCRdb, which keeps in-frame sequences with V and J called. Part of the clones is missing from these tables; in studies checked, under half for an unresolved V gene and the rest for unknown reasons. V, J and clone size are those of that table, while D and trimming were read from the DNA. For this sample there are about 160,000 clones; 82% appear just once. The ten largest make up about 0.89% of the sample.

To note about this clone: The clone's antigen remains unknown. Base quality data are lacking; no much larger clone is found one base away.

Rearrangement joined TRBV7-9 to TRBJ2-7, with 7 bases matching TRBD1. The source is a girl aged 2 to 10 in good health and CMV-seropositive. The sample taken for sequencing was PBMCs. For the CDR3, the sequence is CASLPDRIPLSSYEQYF. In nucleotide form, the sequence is TGTGCCAGTCTACCGGACAGGATCCCCCTTAGCTCCTACGAGCAGTACTTC.